This T cell receptor beta chain was sequenced in a study of human T cells and chemical hapten exposure. TCRdb independently ran MiXCR on the RACE reads; one entry per CDR3 protein. The data contain about 57,000 distinct CDR3 sequences, about 9.3% of them seen just once; the ten biggest clones take up less than 15%. Germline V gene lookup returns CDR1 MNHEY and CDR2 SVGEGT. This CDR3 is 13 amino acids long. The germline V and J ends were trimmed by 6 bases and 5 bases, with 11 bases remaining between them. In this sample, this clonotype turned up many times. The antigen is undetermined. Findings and caveats of the study: Patch test scores rose with PT1 expanded TCR counts, a positive correlation. Alopecia was present in the donors, so their immune response may differ from healthy people's. Versus controls, significantly more large CDR3 similarity clusters arose from expanded TCRs.

Time point: patch test 1, 2 weeks after DPC sensitization. Described treatment: therapeutic diphenylcyclopropenone sensitization with weekly scalp DPC. The clonotype originates from a woman in her thirties or forties with alopecia areata. Some clones in this sample may be carry-over from other donors' samples. The rearrangement uses TRBV6-2 or TRBV6-3 and TRBJ2-1, with D tentatively TRBD2 (7 bases). Sequenced here: whole blood, sampled in connection with sensitization to the hapten diphenylcyclopropenone (DPC). CDR3 amino acids: CASREGGNNEQFF. In DNA, the CDR3 is TGTGCCAGCAGGGAGGGGGGGAACAATGAGCAGTTCTTC.